This T cell receptor (beta chain) emerged from a study of cytomegalovirus exposure and HLA in healthy donors. This PCR relied on a set of 60 Vbeta primers and 13 Jbeta primers. In the original processing: Some 9.9 million of 80 million to 85 million unique TCR beta chains were shared, per a later count. Measured with immunoSEQ multiplex PCR; TCRdb has only the in-frame clones, and not every one. V and J calls plus clone size are reproduced from that table; the DNA served to infer D and trimming. The data hold about 130,000 clones, with about 8.5% observed a single time. A note on this clone: Its antigen is unknown.

Findings and limits, study-wide: V- and J-gene trimming of TCR beta was linked (in a later analysis) to a missense DCLRE1C variant. Later examination showed HLA-associated TCR beta chains had greater clonal expansion than equally common others.

The CDR3 spans 15 residues. Trimming cost V 1 base and J 4 bases, with 10 bases left between them. Germline V gene sequence: CDR1 LGHNA, CDR2 YSLEER. The donors gave bone marrow, and they were healthy. The clonotype originates from a man between 35 and 55 years old in good health and CMV-seronegative. This chain uses TRBV4-3 with TRBJ1-4; weak D call: TRBD1 (5 bases). The sequencing input was PBMCs. This chain's CDR3 is CASSQVGGVNEKLFF. Here the CDR3 DNA reads TGCGCCAGCAGCCAAGTAGGAGGGGTTAATGAAAAACTGTTTTTT.